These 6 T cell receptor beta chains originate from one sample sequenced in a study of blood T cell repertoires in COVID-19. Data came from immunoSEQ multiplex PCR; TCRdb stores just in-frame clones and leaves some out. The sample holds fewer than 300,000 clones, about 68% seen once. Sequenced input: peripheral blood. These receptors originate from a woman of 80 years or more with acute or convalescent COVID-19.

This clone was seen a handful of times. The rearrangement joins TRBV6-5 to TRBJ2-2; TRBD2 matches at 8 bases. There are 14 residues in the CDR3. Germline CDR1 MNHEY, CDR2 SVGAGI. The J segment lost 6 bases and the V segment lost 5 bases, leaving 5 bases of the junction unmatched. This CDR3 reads CASSQPGGSGELFF. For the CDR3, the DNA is TGTGCCAGCAGTCAGCCGGGGGGGTCCGGGGAGCTGTTTTTT.

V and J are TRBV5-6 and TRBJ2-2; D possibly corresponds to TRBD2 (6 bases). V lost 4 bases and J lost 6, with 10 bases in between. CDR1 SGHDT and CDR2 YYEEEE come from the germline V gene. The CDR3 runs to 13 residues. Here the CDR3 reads CASSLTGAGELFF. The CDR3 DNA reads TGTGCCAGCAGCCTGACGGGGGCCGGGGAGCTGTTTTTT.

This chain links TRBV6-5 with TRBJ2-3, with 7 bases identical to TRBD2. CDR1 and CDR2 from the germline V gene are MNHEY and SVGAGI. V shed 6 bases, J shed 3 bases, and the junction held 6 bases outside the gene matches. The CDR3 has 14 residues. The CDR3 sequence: CASRDAGVTDTQYF. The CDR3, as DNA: TGTGCCAGCAGGGACGCGGGAGTTACAGATACGCAGTATTTT.

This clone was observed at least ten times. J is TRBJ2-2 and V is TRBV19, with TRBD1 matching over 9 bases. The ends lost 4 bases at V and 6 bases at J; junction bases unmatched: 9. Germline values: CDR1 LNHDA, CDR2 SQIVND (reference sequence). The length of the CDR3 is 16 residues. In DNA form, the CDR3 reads TGTGCCAGTAGTAGAGGGGACAGGGATATCCCCGGGGAGCTGTTTTTT. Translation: CASSRGDRDIPGELFF. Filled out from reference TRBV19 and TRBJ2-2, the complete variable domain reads DGGITQSPKYLFRKEGQNVTLSCEQNLNHDAMYWYRQDPGQGLRLIYYSQIVNDFQKGDIAEGYSVSREKKESFPLTVTSAQKNPTAFYLCASSRGDRDIPGELFFGEGSRLTVL.

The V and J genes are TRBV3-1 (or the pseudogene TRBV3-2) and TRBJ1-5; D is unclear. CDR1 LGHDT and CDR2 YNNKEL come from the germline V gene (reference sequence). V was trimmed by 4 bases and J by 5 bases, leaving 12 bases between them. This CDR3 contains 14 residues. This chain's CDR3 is CASSPDGRDQPQHF. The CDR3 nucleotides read TGTGCCAGCAGCCCCGATGGGAGGGATCAGCCCCAGCATTTT.

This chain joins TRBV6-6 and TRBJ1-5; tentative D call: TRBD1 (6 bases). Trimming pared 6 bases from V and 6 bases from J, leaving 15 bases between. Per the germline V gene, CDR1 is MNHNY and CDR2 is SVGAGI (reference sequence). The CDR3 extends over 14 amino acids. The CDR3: CASRPRGGSQPQHF. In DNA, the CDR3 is TGTGCCAGCAGACCCAGAGGGGGTTCTCAGCCCCAGCATTTT.